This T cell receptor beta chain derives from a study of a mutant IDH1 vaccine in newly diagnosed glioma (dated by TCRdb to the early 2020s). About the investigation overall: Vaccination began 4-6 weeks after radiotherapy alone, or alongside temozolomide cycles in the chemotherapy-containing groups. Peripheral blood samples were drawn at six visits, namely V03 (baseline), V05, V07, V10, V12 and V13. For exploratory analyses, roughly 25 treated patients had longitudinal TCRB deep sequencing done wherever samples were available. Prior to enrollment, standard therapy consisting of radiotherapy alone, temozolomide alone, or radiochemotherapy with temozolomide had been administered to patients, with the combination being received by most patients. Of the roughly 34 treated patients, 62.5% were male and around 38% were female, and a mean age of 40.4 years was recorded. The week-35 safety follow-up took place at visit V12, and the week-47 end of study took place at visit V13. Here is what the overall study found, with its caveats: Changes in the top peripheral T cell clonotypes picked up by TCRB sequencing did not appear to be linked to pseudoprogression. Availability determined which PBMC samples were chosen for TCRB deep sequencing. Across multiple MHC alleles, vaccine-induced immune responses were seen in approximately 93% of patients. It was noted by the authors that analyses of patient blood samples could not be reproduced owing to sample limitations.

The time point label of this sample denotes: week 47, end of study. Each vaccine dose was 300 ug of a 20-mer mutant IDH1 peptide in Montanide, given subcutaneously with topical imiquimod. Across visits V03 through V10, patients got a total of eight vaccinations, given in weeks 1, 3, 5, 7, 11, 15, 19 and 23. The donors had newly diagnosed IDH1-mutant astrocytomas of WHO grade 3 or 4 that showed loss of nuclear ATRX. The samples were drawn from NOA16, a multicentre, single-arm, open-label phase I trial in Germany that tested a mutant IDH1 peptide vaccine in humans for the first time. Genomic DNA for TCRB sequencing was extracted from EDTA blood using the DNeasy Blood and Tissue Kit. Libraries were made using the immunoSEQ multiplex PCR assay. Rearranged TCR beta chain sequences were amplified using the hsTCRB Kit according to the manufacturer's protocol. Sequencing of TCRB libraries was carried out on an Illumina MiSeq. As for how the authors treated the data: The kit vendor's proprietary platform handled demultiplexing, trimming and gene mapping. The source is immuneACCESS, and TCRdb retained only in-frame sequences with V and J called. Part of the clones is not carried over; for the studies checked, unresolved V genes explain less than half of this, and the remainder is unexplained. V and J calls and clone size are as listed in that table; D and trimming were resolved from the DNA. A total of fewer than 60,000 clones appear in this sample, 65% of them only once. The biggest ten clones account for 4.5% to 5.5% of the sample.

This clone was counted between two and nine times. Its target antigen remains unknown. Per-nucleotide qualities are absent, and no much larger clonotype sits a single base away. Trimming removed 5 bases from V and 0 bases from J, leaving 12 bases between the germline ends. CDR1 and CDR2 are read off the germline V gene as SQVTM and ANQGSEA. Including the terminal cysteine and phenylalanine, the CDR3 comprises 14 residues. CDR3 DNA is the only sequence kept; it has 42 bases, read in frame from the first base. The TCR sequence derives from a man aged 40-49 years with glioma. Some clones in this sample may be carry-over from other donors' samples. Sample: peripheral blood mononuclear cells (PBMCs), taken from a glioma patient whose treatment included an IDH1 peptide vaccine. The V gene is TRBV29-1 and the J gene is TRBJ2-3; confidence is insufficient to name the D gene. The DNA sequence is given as TGCAGCGTTCTGGTTCCTCGTAGCACAGATACGCAGTATTTT. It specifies CSVLVPRSTDTQYF.